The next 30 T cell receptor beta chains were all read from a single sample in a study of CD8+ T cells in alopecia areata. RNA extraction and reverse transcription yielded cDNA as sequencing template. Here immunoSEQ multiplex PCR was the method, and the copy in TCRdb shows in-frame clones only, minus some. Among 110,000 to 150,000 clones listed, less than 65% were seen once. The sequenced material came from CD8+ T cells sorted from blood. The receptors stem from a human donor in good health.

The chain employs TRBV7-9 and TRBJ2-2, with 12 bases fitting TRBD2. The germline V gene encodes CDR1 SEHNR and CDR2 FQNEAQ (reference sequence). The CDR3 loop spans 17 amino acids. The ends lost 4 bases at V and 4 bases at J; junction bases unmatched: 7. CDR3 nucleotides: TGTGCCAGCAGCTCTCCGGGACTAGCGGGTCTCACCGGGGAGCTGTTTTTT. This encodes CASSSPGLAGLTGELFF.

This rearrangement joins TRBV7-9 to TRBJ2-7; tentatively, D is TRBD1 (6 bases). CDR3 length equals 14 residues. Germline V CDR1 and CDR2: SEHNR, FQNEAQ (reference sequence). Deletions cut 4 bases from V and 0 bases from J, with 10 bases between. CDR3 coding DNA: TGTGCCAGCAGCTCTGGGGGCGTCTCCTACGAGCAGTACTTC. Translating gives CASSSGGVSYEQYF.

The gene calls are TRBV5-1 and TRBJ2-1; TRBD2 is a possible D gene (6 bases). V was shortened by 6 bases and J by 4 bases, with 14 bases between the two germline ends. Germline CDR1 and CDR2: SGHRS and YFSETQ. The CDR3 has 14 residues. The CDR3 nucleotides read TGCGCCAGCACCGCGTCTGCGGGGTACAATGAGCAGTTCTTC. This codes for CASTASAGYNEQFF. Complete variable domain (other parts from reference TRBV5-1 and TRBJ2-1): KAGVTQTPRYLIKTRGQQVTLSCSPISGHRSVSWYQQTPGQGLQFLFEYFSETQRNKGNFPGRFSGRQFSNSRSEMNVSTLELGDSALYLCASTASAGYNEQFFGPGTRLTVL.

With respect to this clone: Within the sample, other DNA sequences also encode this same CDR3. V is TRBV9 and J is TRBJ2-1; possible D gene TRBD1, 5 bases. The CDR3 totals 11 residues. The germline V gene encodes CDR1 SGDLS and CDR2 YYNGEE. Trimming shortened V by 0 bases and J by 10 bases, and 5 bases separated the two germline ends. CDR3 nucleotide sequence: TGTGCCAGCAGCGTAGCAGGGGAGCAGTTCTTC. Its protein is CASSVAGEQFF.

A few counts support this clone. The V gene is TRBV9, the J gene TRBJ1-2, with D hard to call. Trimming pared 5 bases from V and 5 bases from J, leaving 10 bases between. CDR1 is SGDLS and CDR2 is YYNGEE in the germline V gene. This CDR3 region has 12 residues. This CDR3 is CASRPPTYGYTF. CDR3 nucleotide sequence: TGTGCCAGCAGACCGCCGACGTATGGCTACACCTTC.

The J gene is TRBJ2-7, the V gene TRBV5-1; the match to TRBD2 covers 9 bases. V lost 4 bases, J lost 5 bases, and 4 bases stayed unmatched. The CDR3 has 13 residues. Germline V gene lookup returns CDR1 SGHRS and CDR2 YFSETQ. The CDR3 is CASSPGLAHEQYF. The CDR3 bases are TGCGCCAGCAGCCCGGGACTAGCCCACGAGCAGTACTTC.

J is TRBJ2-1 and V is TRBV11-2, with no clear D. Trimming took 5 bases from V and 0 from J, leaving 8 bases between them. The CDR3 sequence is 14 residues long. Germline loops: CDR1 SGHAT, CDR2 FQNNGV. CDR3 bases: TGTGCCAGCAGCCGCGAATCCTCCTACAATGAGCAGTTCTTC. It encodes CASSRESSYNEQFF. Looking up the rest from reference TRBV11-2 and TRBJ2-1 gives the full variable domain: EAGVAQSPRYKIIEKRQSVAFWCNPISGHATLYWYQQILGQGPKLLIQFQNNGVVDDSQLPKDRFSAERLKGVDSTLKIQPAKLEDSAVYLCASSRESSYNEQFFGPGTRLTVL.

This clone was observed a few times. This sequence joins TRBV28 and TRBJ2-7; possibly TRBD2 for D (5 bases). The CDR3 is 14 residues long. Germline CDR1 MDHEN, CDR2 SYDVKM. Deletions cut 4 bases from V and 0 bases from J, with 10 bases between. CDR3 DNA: TGTGCCAGCAGTTATTATCGGGGCTCCTACGAGCAGTACTTC. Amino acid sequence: CASSYYRGSYEQYF.

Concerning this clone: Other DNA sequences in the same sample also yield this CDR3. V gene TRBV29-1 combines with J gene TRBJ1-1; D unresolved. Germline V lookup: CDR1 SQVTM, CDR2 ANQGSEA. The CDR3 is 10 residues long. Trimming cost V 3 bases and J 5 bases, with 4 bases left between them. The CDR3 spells CSVDRTEAFF. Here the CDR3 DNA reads TGCAGCGTTGACCGGACTGAAGCTTTCTTT.

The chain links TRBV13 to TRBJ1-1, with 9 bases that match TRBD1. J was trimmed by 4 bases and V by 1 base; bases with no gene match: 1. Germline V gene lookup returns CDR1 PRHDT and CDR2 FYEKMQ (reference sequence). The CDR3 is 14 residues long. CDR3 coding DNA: TGTGCCAGCAGCTTAGCGGACAGGGGCACTGAAGCTTTCTTT. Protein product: CASSLADRGTEAFF. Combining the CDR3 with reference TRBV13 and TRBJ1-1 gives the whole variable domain AAGVIQSPRHLIKEKRETATLKCYPIPRHDTVYWYQQGPGQDPQFLISFYEKMQSDKGSIPDRFSAQQFSDYHSELNMSSLELGDSALYFCASSLADRGTEAFFGQGTRLTVV.

CDR3 coding DNA: TGTGCCAGCAGTTTATTGGGAGGGGAACTGTTTTTT. This translates into CASSLLGGELFF. This chain uses TRBV27 with TRBJ1-4; tentative D call: TRBD1 (5 bases). The CDR3 consists of 12 residues. V shed 1 base and J shed 12 bases, with 9 bases lying between them. Germline-derived CDR1 and CDR2 are MNHEY and SMNVEV (reference sequence).

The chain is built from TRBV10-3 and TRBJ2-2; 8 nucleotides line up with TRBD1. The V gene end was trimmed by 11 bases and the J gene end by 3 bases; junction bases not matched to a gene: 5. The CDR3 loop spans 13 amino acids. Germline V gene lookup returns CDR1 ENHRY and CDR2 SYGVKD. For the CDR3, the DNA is TGTGCCGTAAACAGGGGGGACACCGGGGAGCTGTTTTTT. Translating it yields CAVNRGDTGELFF.

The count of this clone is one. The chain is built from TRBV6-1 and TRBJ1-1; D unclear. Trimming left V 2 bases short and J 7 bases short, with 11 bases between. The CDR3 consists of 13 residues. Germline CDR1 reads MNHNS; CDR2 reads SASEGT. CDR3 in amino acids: CASSEWPAGEAFF. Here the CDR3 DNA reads TGTGCCAGCAGTGAATGGCCGGCGGGTGAAGCTTTCTTT.

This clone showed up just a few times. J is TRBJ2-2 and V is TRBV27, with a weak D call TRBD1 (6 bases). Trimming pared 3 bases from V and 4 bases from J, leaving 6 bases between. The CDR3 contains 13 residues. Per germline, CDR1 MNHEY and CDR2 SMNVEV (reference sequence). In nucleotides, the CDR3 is TGTGCCAGCAGTTTGACAGGCACCGGGGAGCTGTTTTTT. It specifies CASSLTGTGELFF.

DNA of the CDR3: TGTGCCTGGAGGGGAAGCGGGAGCTACAATGAGCAGTTCTTC. Residues: CAWRGSGSYNEQFF. The chain combines TRBV30 with TRBJ2-1, with 8 bases that match TRBD2. The CDR3 contains 14 residues. With V trimmed by 3 bases and J by 3 bases, 4 bases remained unmatched. The germline V gene has CDR1 GTSNPN and CDR2 SVGIG (reference sequence). Looking up the rest from reference TRBV30 and TRBJ2-1 gives the full variable domain: SQTIHQWPATLVQPVGSPLSLECTVEGTSNPNLYWYRQAAGRGLQLLFYSVGIGQISSEVPQNLSASRPQDRQFILSSKKLLLSDSGFYLCAWRGSGSYNEQFFGPGTRLTVL.

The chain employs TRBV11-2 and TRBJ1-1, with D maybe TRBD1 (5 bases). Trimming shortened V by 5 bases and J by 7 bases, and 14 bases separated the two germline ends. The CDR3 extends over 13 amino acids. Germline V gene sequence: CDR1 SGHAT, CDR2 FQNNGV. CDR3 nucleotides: TGTGCCAGCAGCAAGCCCGGTCAGGGTGAAGCTTTCTTT. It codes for CASSKPGQGEAFF.

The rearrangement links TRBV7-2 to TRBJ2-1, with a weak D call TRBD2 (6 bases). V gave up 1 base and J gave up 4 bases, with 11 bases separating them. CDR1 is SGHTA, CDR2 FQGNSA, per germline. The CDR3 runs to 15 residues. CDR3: CASSLVAGPYNEQFF. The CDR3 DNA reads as TGTGCCAGCAGCTTAGTTGCGGGGCCTTACAATGAGCAGTTCTTC. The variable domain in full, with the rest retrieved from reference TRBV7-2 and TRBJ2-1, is GAGVSQSPSNKVTEKGKDVELRCDPISGHTALYWYRQSLGQGLEFLIYFQGNSAPDKSGLPSDRFSAERTGGSVSTLTIQRTQQEDSAVYLCASSLVAGPYNEQFFGPGTRLTVL.

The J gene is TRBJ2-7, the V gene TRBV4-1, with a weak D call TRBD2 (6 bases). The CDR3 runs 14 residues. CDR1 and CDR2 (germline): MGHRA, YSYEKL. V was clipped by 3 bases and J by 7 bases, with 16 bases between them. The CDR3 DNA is TGCGCCAGCAGCCAGGGACCGATGGGAGGTGAGCAGTACTTC. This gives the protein CASSQGPMGGEQYF.

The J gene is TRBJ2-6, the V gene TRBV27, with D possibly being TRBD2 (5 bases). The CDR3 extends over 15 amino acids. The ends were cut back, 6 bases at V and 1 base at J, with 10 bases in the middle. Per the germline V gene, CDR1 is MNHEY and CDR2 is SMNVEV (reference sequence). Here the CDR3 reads CASSPLASGANVLTF. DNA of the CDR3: TGTGCCAGCAGCCCTCTAGCTTCTGGGGCCAACGTCCTGACTTTC.

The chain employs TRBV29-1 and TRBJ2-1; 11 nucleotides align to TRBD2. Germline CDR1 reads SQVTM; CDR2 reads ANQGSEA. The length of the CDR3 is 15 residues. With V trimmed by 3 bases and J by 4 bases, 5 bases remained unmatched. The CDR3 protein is CSVEHLAGGYNEQFF. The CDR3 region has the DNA TGCAGCGTTGAGCACTTAGCGGGAGGGTACAATGAGCAGTTCTTC.

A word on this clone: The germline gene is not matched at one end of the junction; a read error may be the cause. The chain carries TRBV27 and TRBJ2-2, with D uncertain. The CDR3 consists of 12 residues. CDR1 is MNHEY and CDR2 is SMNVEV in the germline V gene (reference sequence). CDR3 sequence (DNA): TGTGCCAGCGGTTTCGGGTCTGGGGAGCTGTTTTTT. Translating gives CASGFGSGELFF.

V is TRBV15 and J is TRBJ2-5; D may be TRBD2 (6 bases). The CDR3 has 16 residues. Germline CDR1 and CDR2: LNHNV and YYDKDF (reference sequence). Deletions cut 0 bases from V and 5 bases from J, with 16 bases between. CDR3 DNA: TGTGCCACCAGCAGAGATTTTGGGTGGGACTTTGAGACCCAGTACTTC. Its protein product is CATSRDFGWDFETQYF.

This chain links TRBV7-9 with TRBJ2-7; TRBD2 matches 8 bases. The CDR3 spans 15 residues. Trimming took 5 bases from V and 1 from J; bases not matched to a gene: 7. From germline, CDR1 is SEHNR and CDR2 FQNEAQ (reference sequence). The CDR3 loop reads CASSRQGTRSYEQYF. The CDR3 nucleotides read TGTGCCAGCAGCAGACAAGGGACTAGGTCCTACGAGCAGTACTTC.

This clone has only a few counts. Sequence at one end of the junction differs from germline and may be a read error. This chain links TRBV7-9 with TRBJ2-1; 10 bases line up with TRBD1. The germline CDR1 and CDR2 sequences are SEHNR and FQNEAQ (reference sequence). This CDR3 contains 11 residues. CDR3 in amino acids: CASSLDRGRVF. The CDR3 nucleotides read TGTGCCAGCAGCCTCGACAGGGGGCGCGTCTTC.

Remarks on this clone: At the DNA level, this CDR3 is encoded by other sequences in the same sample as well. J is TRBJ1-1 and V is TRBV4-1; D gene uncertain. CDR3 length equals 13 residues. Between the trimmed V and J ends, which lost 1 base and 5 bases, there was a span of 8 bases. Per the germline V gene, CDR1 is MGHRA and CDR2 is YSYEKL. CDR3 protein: CASSQVPGTEAFF. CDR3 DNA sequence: TGCGCCAGCAGCCAAGTGCCGGGGACTGAAGCTTTCTTT.

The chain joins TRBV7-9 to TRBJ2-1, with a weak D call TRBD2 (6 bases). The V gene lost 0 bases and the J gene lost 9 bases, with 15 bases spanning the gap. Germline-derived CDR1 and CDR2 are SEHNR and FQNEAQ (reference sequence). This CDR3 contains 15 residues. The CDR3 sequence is CASSLAGGRAAEQFF. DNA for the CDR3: TGTGCCAGCAGCTTAGCGGGGGGAAGGGCGGCTGAGCAGTTCTTC.

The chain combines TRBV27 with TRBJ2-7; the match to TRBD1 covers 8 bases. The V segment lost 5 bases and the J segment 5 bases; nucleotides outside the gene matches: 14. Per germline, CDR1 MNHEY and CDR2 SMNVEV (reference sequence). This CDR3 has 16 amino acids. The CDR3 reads CASSADTGTGRDEQYF. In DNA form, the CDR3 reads TGTGCCAGCAGTGCCGACACCGGGACAGGCCGTGACGAGCAGTACTTC.

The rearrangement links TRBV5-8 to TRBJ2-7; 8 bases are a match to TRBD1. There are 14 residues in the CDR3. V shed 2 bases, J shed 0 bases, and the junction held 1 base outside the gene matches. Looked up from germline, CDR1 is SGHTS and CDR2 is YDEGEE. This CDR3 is CASSFGTGSYEQYF. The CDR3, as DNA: TGTGCCAGCAGCTTCGGGACAGGCTCCTACGAGCAGTACTTC.

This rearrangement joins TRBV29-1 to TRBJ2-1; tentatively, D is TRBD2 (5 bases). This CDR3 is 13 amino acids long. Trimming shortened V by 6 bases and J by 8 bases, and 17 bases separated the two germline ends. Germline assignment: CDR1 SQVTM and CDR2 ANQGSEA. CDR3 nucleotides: TGCAGCGTCCCCGGGGTTGGTATGGATGAGCAGTTCTTC. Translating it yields CSVPGVGMDEQFF.

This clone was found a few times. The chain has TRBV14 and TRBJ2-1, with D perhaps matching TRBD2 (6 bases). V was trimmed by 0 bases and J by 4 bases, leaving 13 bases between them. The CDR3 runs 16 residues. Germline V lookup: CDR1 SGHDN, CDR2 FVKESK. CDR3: CASSQDLGLHYNEQFF. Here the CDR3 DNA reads TGTGCCAGCAGCCAAGATCTCGGACTACATTACAATGAGCAGTTCTTC.